These 20 T cell receptor beta chains share one sample of origin, sequenced in a study of T cell changes during pregnancy in multiple sclerosis. Repertoires were generated with immunoSEQ multiplex PCR, while TCRdb's copy carries only in-frame clones and drops some. The table has around 100,000 clones, about 91% seen once; the top ten hold about 2.9%. The input for sequencing was peripheral blood, taken in the second trimester of pregnancy. The source of these receptors is a female donor with multiple sclerosis, enrolled in a pregnancy study.

The chain employs TRBV6-1 and TRBJ1-3; the D gene is possibly TRBD1 (5 bases). The CDR3 totals 16 residues. Germline V CDR1 and CDR2: MNHNS, SASEGT. V lost 0 bases and J lost 4, with 13 bases in between. The CDR3 loop reads CASSEARQYQGNTIYF. The CDR3 nucleotides read TGTGCCAGCAGTGAAGCCAGACAGTATCAAGGAAACACCATATATTTT.

This clone was detected once. Germline and junction disagree at one end, which may indicate a read error. The CDR3 here is CASSLTGGGTGELFF. The CDR3 bases are TGTGCTAGCAGCCTTACAGGGGGCGGCACCGGGGAGCTGTTTTTT. The chain uses TRBV7-7 and TRBJ2-2, with 9 nucleotides matching TRBD1. The CDR3 runs 15 residues. Germline lookup yields CDR1 SSHAT and CDR2 FNYEAQ (reference sequence).

This chain joins TRBV15 and TRBJ1-1; 11 positions match TRBD1. The CDR3 is 19 amino acids. Germline CDR1 and CDR2: LNHNV and YYDKDF (reference sequence). With 3 bases clipped from V and 4 bases from J, the junction kept 16 bases outside the gene matches. This CDR3 is CATSSSLGVGQGAPTEAFF. In nucleotides, the CDR3 is TGTGCCACCAGCAGCTCCCTGGGCGTAGGACAGGGGGCGCCCACTGAAGCTTTCTTT.

V is TRBV30 and J is TRBJ1-1, with 8 bases fitting TRBD1. This CDR3 has 15 residues. V was pared by 4 bases and J by 4 bases, with 11 bases of the junction left unmatched. Germline-derived CDR1 and CDR2 are GTSNPN and SVGIG (reference sequence). CDR3 DNA: TGTGCCTGGACGTTTCGCGGACAGGGTGTCACTGAAGCTTTCTTT. Translating gives CAWTFRGQGVTEAFF.

V gene TRBV6-5 combines with J gene TRBJ2-5, with D hard to call. Germline V CDR1 and CDR2: MNHEY, SVGAGI. The CDR3 length is 13 residues. Deletions cut 2 bases from V and 4 bases from J, with 8 bases between. The CDR3 spells CASSYIPGETQYF. The CDR3, as DNA: TGTGCCAGCAGTTACATCCCCGGAGAGACCCAGTACTTC.

The chain is built from TRBV19 and TRBJ2-1, with D perhaps matching TRBD2 (6 bases). The CDR3 spans 16 residues. The V end lost 5 bases, the J end lost 3 bases, and 17 bases lay between the germline ends. Germline V gene data show CDR1 as LNHDA and CDR2 as SQIVND (reference sequence). The DNA for the CDR3 is TGTGCCAGTAGTCCCCAGGGACTGGGGGGCTACAATGAGCAGTTCTTC. Translating it yields CASSPQGLGGYNEQFF.

This clone was seen a single time. The genes are TRBV11-2 and TRBJ2-7, with a possible D match to TRBD2 (6 bases). Trimming stripped 10 bases from V and 2 bases from J, with 18 bases between. CDR1 is SGHAT and CDR2 is FQNNGV in the germline V gene. The CDR3 consists of 14 residues. The CDR3 sequence is CATAPGVLTYEQYF. The CDR3 bases are TGTGCCACTGCCCCGGGGGTACTAACCTACGAGCAGTACTTC.

V is TRBV30 and J is TRBJ2-5; 7 positions agree with TRBD1. V lost 5 bases to trimming and J lost 4 bases; unmatched junction nucleotides: 7. Germline CDR1 GTSNPN, CDR2 SVGIG (reference sequence). CDR3 length: 13 amino acids. The CDR3 DNA sequence: TGTGCCTGGGACAGACAGGGCTTAGAGACCCAGTACTTC. It yields the protein CAWDRQGLETQYF.

This clone was seen more than once but under ten times. The chain is built from TRBV19 and TRBJ1-1; D is possibly TRBD1 (6 bases). The CDR3 is 15 amino acids. In germline, CDR1 is LNHDA, CDR2 SQIVND (reference sequence). V lost 7 bases to trimming and J lost 1 base, with 16 bases between them. CDR3 protein: CASNTGGRSNTEAFF. In DNA form, the CDR3 reads TGTGCCAGTAATACCGGGGGGCGGTCGAACACTGAAGCTTTCTTT.

On this clone: The germline gene is not matched at one end of the junction; a read error may be the cause. The chain couples TRBV10-3 to TRBJ2-1; no definite D call. Germline V lookup: CDR1 ENHRY, CDR2 SYGVKD. CDR3 length: 12 amino acids. The CDR3 protein is CAISGVRGEQFF. The CDR3 region has the DNA TGTGCCATAAGTGGGGTCCGAGGTGAGCAGTTCTTC.

Remarks on this clone: Sequence at one end of the junction differs from germline and may be a read error. The rearrangement links TRBV7-7 to TRBJ2-2; TRBD1 aligns across 7 bases. Germline V lookup: CDR1 SSHAT, CDR2 FNYEAQ (reference sequence). The CDR3 is 17 residues long. The CDR3 protein is CASSLGSGTAPTGELFF. The CDR3 DNA is TGTGCTAGCAGCTTAGGTTCGGGGACAGCTCCCACCGGGGAGCTGTTTTTT.

The rearrangement joins TRBV19 to TRBJ2-1, with D possibly matching TRBD2 (5 bases). Germline V gene sequence: CDR1 LNHDA, CDR2 SQIVND (reference sequence). This CDR3 contains 13 residues. Trimming removed 6 bases from V and 0 bases from J, with 6 bases in between. Written as DNA, the CDR3 is TGTGCCAGTAGGGGGAGCTCCTACAATGAGCAGTTCTTC. Encoded protein: CASRGSSYNEQFF.

The V call is TRBV25-1, the J call TRBJ2-2, with D uncertain. CDR1 and CDR2 from the germline V gene are MGHDK and SYGVNS. V lost 5 bases, J lost 5 bases, and 18 bases lay in between. This CDR3 comprises 16 residues. CDR3 bases: TGTGCCAGCAGTCCTAGAAAAGAGCTTCGAACCGGGGAGCTGTTTTTT. Translating gives CASSPRKELRTGELFF.

The chain employs TRBV9 and TRBJ2-1; 7 bases agree with TRBD1. V gave up 0 bases and J gave up 5 bases; unmatched junction bases: 2. Germline V lookup: CDR1 SGDLS, CDR2 YYNGEE. The CDR3 length is 14 residues. The CDR3 loop reads CASSVDGTDNEQFF. The CDR3 DNA reads as TGTGCCAGCAGCGTAGATGGGACAGACAATGAGCAGTTCTTC.

The chain combines TRBV19 with TRBJ2-5, with 7 bases that match TRBD2. Unmatched junction bases numbered 3, after V lost 4 bases and J lost 1 base. CDR1 LNHDA and CDR2 SQIVND come from the germline V gene (reference sequence). The CDR3 has 14 amino acids. The CDR3 is CASSREGLQETQYF. The CDR3 bases are TGTGCCAGTAGTAGGGAGGGCCTCCAAGAGACCCAGTACTTC. Together with reference TRBV19 and TRBJ2-5, the CDR3 gives the full variable domain: DGGITQSPKYLFRKEGQNVTLSCEQNLNHDAMYWYRQDPGQGLRLIYYSQIVNDFQKGDIAEGYSVSREKKESFPLTVTSAQKNPTAFYLCASSREGLQETQYFGPGTRLLVL.

This chain connects TRBV5-4 to TRBJ2-7; 12 bases line up with TRBD2. The CDR3 runs 15 residues. J gave up 2 bases and V 2 bases, and 2 bases lay outside the gene matches. Looked up from germline, CDR1 is SGHNT and CDR2 is YYREEE (reference sequence). CDR3 sequence (DNA): TGTGCCAGCAGCTTAACTAGCGGGAGGACCTACGAGCAGTACTTC. Translating gives CASSLTSGRTYEQYF.

The chain recombines TRBV27 with TRBJ2-5; D possibly corresponds to TRBD1 (5 bases). Trimming stripped 6 bases from V and 5 bases from J, with 10 bases between. Germline CDR1 and CDR2: MNHEY and SMNVEV (reference sequence). The CDR3 totals 12 residues. The CDR3 region is CASRGHEETQYF. CDR3 DNA sequence: TGTGCCAGCAGGGGGCATGAGGAGACCCAGTACTTC.

CDR3: CASSFGLVASGANVLTF. In nucleotides, the CDR3 is TGTGCCAGCAGCTTTGGGCTTGTTGCCTCTGGGGCCAACGTCCTGACTTTC. The rearrangement links TRBV7-2 to TRBJ2-6; no firm D call. Trimming took off 3 bases at V and 0 bases at J, with 12 bases between the two ends. Germline V lookup: CDR1 SGHTA, CDR2 FQGNSA. The CDR3 consists of 17 residues.

The chain is built from TRBV19 and TRBJ2-5; the match to TRBD2 covers 8 bases. V shed 1 base, J shed 6 bases, and the junction held 10 bases outside the gene matches. The germline gives CDR1 LNHDA, CDR2 SQIVND (reference sequence). This CDR3 is 16 amino acids long. CDR3: CASSIGAGRALQTQYF. The CDR3 DNA sequence: TGTGCCAGTAGTATAGGGGCCGGGAGGGCCCTGCAGACCCAGTACTTC.

The genes are TRBV19 and TRBJ2-7; D remains unclear. V was clipped by 1 base and J by 2 bases, with 9 bases between them. Germline V lookup: CDR1 LNHDA, CDR2 SQIVND (reference sequence). CDR3 length: 14 amino acids. CDR3 nucleotide sequence: TGTGCCAGTAGTATAGTGGCAGGCCCCTACGAGCAGTACTTC. Encoded protein: CASSIVAGPYEQYF.